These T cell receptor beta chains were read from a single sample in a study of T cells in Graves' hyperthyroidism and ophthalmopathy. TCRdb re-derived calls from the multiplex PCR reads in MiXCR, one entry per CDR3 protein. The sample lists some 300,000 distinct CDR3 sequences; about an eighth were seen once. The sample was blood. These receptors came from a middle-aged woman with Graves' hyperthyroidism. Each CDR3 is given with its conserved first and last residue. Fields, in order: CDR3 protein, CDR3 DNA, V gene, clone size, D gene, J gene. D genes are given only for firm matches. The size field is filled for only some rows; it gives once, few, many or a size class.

CDR3aa: CASSGPRGSPLHF; CDR3nt: TGTGCCAGCAGCGGACCCAGGGGGTCACCCCTCCACTTT; v_gene: TRBV9; abundance: many; d_gene: TRBD1; j_gene: TRBJ1-6
CDR3aa: CASSLTDREGYGYTF; CDR3nt: TGTGCCAGCAGCTTGACGGACCGCGAGGGCTATGGCTACACCTTC; v_gene: TRBV5-4; abundance: .; d_gene: .; j_gene: TRBJ1-2
CDR3aa: CASSLAVQIYGYTF; CDR3nt: TGTGCCAGCAGCTTAGCGGTGCAGATCTATGGCTACACCTTC; v_gene: TRBV7-2; abundance: many; d_gene: .; j_gene: TRBJ1-2
CDR3aa: CASSPGQVRNIQYF; CDR3nt: TGTGCCAGCAGCCCAGGACAGGTCAGAAACATTCAGTACTTC; v_gene: TRBV6-1; abundance: few; d_gene: TRBD1; j_gene: TRBJ2-4
CDR3aa: CSATTGLASYEQYF; CDR3nt: TGCAGTGCCACAACCGGCCTAGCCTCCTACGAGCAGTACTTC; v_gene: TRBV20-1; abundance: many; d_gene: .; j_gene: TRBJ2-7
CDR3aa: CATSSTAYTDTQYF; CDR3nt: TGTGCCACCAGTTCCACAGCCTACACAGATACGCAGTATTTT; v_gene: TRBV24-1; abundance: many; d_gene: .; j_gene: TRBJ2-3
CDR3aa: CASSRARGAEHGELFF; CDR3nt: TGTGCCAGCAGCCGAGCAAGGGGAGCCGAACACGGGGAGCTGTTTTTT; v_gene: TRBV12-3/TRBV12-4; abundance: .; d_gene: .; j_gene: TRBJ2-2
CDR3aa: CSARALWLDTSYNEQFF; CDR3nt: TGCAGTGCTAGAGCCCTGTGGCTCGACACCTCCTACAATGAGCAGTTCTTC; v_gene: TRBV20-1; abundance: few; d_gene: .; j_gene: TRBJ2-1
CDR3aa: CASRKPGPWGQGGRANVLTF; CDR3nt: TGTGCCAGCAGAAAACCCGGGCCCTGGGGACAGGGGGGCAGGGCCAACGTCCTGACTTTC; v_gene: TRBV5-5; abundance: .; d_gene: TRBD1; j_gene: TRBJ2-6
CDR3aa: CASSVGRGSSVTGELFF; CDR3nt: TGTGCCAGCAGCGTAGGAAGAGGGTCTAGCGTCACCGGGGAGCTGTTTTTT; v_gene: TRBV9; abundance: few; d_gene: .; j_gene: TRBJ2-2
CDR3aa: CASSLTGLALQETQYF; CDR3nt: TGTGCCAGCAGCTTAACGGGACTAGCGCTTCAAGAGACCCAGTACTTC; v_gene: TRBV7-2; abundance: many; d_gene: TRBD2; j_gene: TRBJ2-5
CDR3aa: CASGAFRGYTF; CDR3nt: TGTGCCAGCGGAGCCTTCCGGGGCTACACCTTC; v_gene: TRBV2; abundance: many; d_gene: .; j_gene: TRBJ1-2
CDR3aa: CASSLMDTQYF; CDR3nt: TGTGCCAGCAGCTTAATGGATACGCAGTATTTT; v_gene: TRBV7-2; abundance: many; d_gene: .; j_gene: TRBJ2-3
CDR3aa: CASGPSDWSYNEQFF; CDR3nt: TGTGCCAGCGGCCCTAGTGATTGGTCCTACAATGAGCAGTTCTTC; v_gene: TRBV2; abundance: many; d_gene: .; j_gene: TRBJ2-1
CDR3aa: CASSVLNRDRGVIGEAFF; CDR3nt: TGTGCCAGCAGCGTCCTTAACCGGGACAGGGGCGTAATCGGTGAAGCTTTCTTT; v_gene: TRBV9; abundance: many; d_gene: TRBD1; j_gene: TRBJ1-1
CDR3aa: CASSPGQSDQPQHF; CDR3nt: TGTGCCAGCAGCCCGGGACAGTCCGATCAGCCCCAGCATTTT; v_gene: TRBV9; abundance: many; d_gene: TRBD1; j_gene: TRBJ1-5
CDR3aa: CSASSLAGGETQYF; CDR3nt: TGCAGTGCTAGCTCACTAGCGGGAGGAGAGACCCAGTACTTC; v_gene: TRBV20-1; abundance: .; d_gene: TRBD2; j_gene: TRBJ2-5
CDR3aa: CASSLELGELFF; CDR3nt: TGTGCCAGCAGCTTAGAACTCGGGGAGCTGTTTTTT; v_gene: TRBV11-1; abundance: many; d_gene: .; j_gene: TRBJ2-2
CDR3aa: CASSLAGLNQPQHF; CDR3nt: TGTGCCAGCAGTTTAGCAGGGCTCAATCAGCCCCAGCATTTT; v_gene: TRBV12-3/TRBV12-4; abundance: many; d_gene: .; j_gene: TRBJ1-5
CDR3aa: CSARGSFGGQYF; CDR3nt: TGCAGTGCTAGAGGAAGCTTCGGGGGGCAGTACTTC; v_gene: TRBV20-1; abundance: many; d_gene: .; j_gene: TRBJ2-7
CDR3aa: CASSAGTYEQYF; CDR3nt: TGTGCCAGCAGTGCAGGTACCTACGAGCAGTACTTC; v_gene: TRBV6-2/TRBV6-3; abundance: many; d_gene: .; j_gene: TRBJ2-7
CDR3aa: CATSRARNNSPLHF; CDR3nt: TGTGCCACCAGCAGAGCAAGAAATAATTCACCCCTCCACTTT; v_gene: TRBV15; abundance: .; d_gene: .; j_gene: TRBJ1-6
CDR3aa: CASSLARQWKNTGELFF; CDR3nt: TGTGCCAGCAGCCTAGCGCGACAGTGGAAGAACACCGGGGAGCTGTTTTTT; v_gene: TRBV7-9; abundance: many; d_gene: .; j_gene: TRBJ2-2